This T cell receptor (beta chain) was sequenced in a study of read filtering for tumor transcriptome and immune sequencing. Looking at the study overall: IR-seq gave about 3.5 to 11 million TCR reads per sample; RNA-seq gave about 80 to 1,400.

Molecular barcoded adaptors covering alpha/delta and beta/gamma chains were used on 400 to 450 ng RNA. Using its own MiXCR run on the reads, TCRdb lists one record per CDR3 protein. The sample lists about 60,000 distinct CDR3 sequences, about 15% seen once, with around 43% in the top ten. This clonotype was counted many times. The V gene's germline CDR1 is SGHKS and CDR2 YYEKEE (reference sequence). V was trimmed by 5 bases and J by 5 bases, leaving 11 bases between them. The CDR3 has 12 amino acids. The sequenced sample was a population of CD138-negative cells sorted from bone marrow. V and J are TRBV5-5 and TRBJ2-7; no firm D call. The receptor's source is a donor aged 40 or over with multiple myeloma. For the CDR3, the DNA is TGTGCCAGCAGATTAACGGGCGACGAGCAGTACTTC. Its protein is CASRLTGDEQYF. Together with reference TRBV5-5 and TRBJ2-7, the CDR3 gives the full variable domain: DAGVTQSPTHLIKTRGQQVTLRCSPISGHKSVSWYQQVLGQGPQFIFQYYEKEERGRGNFPDRFSARQFPNYSSELNVNALLLGDSALYLCASRLTGDEQYFGPGTRLTVT.